This T cell receptor (beta chain) was sequenced for a study of T-cell reconstitution after alpha-beta-depleted transplantation in children. Study results and limitations: At one year after transplant, newly produced T cells mostly accounted for T-cell counts and diversity. At around two months after transplant, the alpha-beta T cells were reportedly derived from several hundred expanded clones that came from non-depleted graft cells. Certain patients had high TCRbeta diversity at day 60, and it came from recipient T cells and thymic progenitors that survived.

V was pared by 1 base and J by 1 base, with 5 bases of the junction left unmatched. The CDR3 loop spans 16 amino acids. Germline CDR1 and CDR2: LGHNA and YSLEER. Preparing the TCRbeta library involved the use of unique molecular identifiers. TCRdb passed the PCR reads through MiXCR, listing each CDR3 protein once. The table shows about 980,000 distinct CDR3 sequences, with about 26% occurring only once. Notes on this clonotype: The antigen is unknown.

The sequence was collected from a boy under two years old who had a stem cell transplant for SCID, so the T cells may come from the graft donor. The starting material was PBMCs, mostly from graft donor cells, obtained 360 days after TCRalphabeta/CD19-depleted stem cell transplant. This rearrangement joins TRBV4-3 to TRBJ2-3, with TRBD2 matching over 7 bases. CDR3 loop: CASSQVSGVGTDTQYF. The CDR3 DNA reads as TGCGCCAGCAGCCAAGTGAGCGGGGTTGGCACAGATACGCAGTATTTT.